Presented here are 11 T cell receptor beta chains from one specimen sequenced in a study of T cell changes during pregnancy in multiple sclerosis. Sequencing was performed with immunoSEQ multiplex PCR; in TCRdb, only in-frame clones are kept and a portion is missing. The sample carries about 75,000 clones, 85% to 95% recorded once. Sample: CD4+ T cells from peripheral blood mononuclear cells, taken after pregnancy. Every receptor here comes from a female donor with multiple sclerosis, enrolled in a pregnancy study.

In its sample, this clone was seen a few times. The chain uses TRBV30 and TRBJ1-1, with 7 bases matching TRBD1. Per the germline V gene, CDR1 is GTSNPN and CDR2 is SVGIG (reference sequence). J gave up 1 base and V 8 bases, and 7 bases lay outside the gene matches. This CDR3 region has 13 residues. The DNA of the CDR3 is TGTGCCGGGAAGCAGGGGGGGAACACTGAAGCTTTCTTT. This gives the protein CAGKQGGNTEAFF.

This chain links TRBV2 with TRBJ2-4, with 10 bases identical to TRBD2. The CDR3 covers 15 residues. V lost 7 bases, J lost 1 base, and 4 bases stayed unmatched. The germline V gene encodes CDR1 SNHLY and CDR2 FYNNEI. For the CDR3, the DNA is TGTGCCAGCACTCTAGCGGGAGTGGCCAAAAACATTCAGTACTTC. Its protein product is CASTLAGVAKNIQYF. Combining the CDR3 with reference TRBV2 and TRBJ2-4 gives the whole variable domain EPEVTQTPSHQVTQMGQEVILRCVPISNHLYFYWYRQILGQKVEFLVSFYNNEISEKSEIFDDQFSVERPDGSNFTLKIRSTKLEDSAMYFCASTLAGVAKNIQYFGAGTRLSVL.

The genes are TRBV28 and TRBJ2-1; 9 nucleotides line up with TRBD1. This CDR3 spans 17 amino acids. Trimming at V came to 3 bases and at J to 3 bases, leaving 9 bases not matched to a gene. Germline V gene sequence: CDR1 MDHEN, CDR2 SYDVKM. As DNA, the CDR3 is TGTGCCAGCAGTTTCCCTAAGGACAGGGGATACTACAATGAGCAGTTCTTC. Amino acids: CASSFPKDRGYYNEQFF. Supplemented by reference TRBV28 and TRBJ2-1, the full variable domain reads DVKVTQSSRYLVKRTGEKVFLECVQDMDHENMFWYRQDPGLGLRLIYFSYDVKMKEKGDIPEGYSVSREKKERFSLILESASTNQTSMYLCASSFPKDRGYYNEQFFGPGTRLTVL.

The chain is built from TRBV6-1 and TRBJ1-5; D remains unclear. Trimming took off 1 base at V and 4 bases at J, with 5 bases between the two ends. From germline, CDR1 is MNHNS and CDR2 SASEGT. CDR3 length equals 13 residues. The CDR3: CASSEGTNQPQHF. The CDR3 region has the DNA TGTGCCAGCAGTGAAGGTACTAATCAGCCCCAGCATTTT.

This chain connects TRBV7-9 to TRBJ2-3; maybe TRBD2 (5 bases). This CDR3 contains 15 residues. Germline V gene sequence: CDR1 SEHNR, CDR2 FQNEAQ (reference sequence). V lost 3 bases to trimming and J lost 4 bases, with 14 bases between them. CDR3 nucleotide sequence: TGTGCCAGCAGCTTCGTCCGGGGAAACCCAGATACGCAGTATTTT. Residues: CASSFVRGNPDTQYF.

The chain uses TRBV7-3 and TRBJ2-5, with 9 nucleotides matching TRBD2. This CDR3 contains 16 residues. Germline V gene sequence: CDR1 SGHTA, CDR2 FQGTGA. Trimming removed 1 base from V and 1 base from J; junction bases left unmatched: 4. The CDR3 sequence: CASSLMAGGPQETQYF. CDR3 DNA: TGTGCCAGCAGCTTAATGGCGGGAGGGCCCCAAGAGACCCAGTACTTC.

The chain is built from TRBV7-9 and TRBJ2-1; D may be TRBD1 (5 bases). The V end was cut by 5 bases, the J end by 3 bases, with 17 bases between. This CDR3 region has 16 residues. Germline values: CDR1 SEHNR, CDR2 FQNEAQ (reference sequence). As DNA, the CDR3 is TGTGCCAGCAGCGCGTTTCAGGGCAGGCGCTACAATGAGCAGTTCTTC. This translates into CASSAFQGRRYNEQFF.

CDR3 sequence reads: CASSPGGRSAFF. The CDR3 nucleotides are TGTGCCAGCAGCCCAGGGGGTCGATCGGCTTTCTTT. The rearrangement uses TRBV28 and TRBJ1-1; 7 bases agree with TRBD1. V shed 6 bases, J shed 11 bases, and the junction held 9 bases outside the gene matches. The CDR3 length is 12 residues. In germline, CDR1 is MDHEN, CDR2 SYDVKM.

V and J are TRBV18 and TRBJ2-7, with 14 nucleotides matching TRBD2. Losses at the gene ends were 3 bases for V and 0 bases for J; bases not matched to a gene: 4. The germline V gene encodes CDR1 KGHSH and CDR2 LQKENI. The CDR3 length is 17 residues. CDR3 bases: TGTGCCAGCTCACCGGGGGGACTAGCGGGAGACTCCTACGAGCAGTACTTC. Its translation: CASSPGGLAGDSYEQYF.

This chain links TRBV30 with TRBJ2-3; the match to TRBD2 covers 15 bases. Looked up from germline, CDR1 is GTSNPN and CDR2 is SVGIG (reference sequence). The CDR3 contains 17 residues. V gave up 0 bases and J gave up 5 bases; unmatched junction bases: 6. The CDR3: CAWSVRRTSGREDTQYF. Here the CDR3 DNA reads TGTGCCTGGAGTGTACGCCGGACTAGCGGGAGGGAAGATACGCAGTATTTT.

The rearrangement links TRBV30 to TRBJ1-5; D not resolved. Deletions cut 4 bases from V and 0 bases from J, with 13 bases between. The germline V gene has CDR1 GTSNPN and CDR2 SVGIG (reference sequence). The CDR3 spans 15 residues. Here the CDR3 reads CAWTAGGSSNQPQHF. CDR3 in DNA: TGTGCCTGGACTGCAGGTGGGTCTAGCAATCAGCCCCAGCATTTT.